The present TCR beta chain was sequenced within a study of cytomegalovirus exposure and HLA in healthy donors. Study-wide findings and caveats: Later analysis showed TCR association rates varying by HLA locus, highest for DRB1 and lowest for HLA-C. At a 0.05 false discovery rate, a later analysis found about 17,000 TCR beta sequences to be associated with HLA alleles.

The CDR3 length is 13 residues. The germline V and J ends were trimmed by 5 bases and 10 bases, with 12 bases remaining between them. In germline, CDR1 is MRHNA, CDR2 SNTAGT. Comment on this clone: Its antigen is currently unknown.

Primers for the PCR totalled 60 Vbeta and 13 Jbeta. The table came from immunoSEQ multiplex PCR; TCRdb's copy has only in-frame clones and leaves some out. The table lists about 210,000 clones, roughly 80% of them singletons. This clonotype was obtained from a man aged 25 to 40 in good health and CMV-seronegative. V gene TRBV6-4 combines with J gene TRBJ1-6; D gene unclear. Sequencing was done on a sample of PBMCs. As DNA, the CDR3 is TGTGCCAGCAGTCTTTCAGACGGGTCACCCCTCCACTTT. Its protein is CASSLSDGSPLHF.